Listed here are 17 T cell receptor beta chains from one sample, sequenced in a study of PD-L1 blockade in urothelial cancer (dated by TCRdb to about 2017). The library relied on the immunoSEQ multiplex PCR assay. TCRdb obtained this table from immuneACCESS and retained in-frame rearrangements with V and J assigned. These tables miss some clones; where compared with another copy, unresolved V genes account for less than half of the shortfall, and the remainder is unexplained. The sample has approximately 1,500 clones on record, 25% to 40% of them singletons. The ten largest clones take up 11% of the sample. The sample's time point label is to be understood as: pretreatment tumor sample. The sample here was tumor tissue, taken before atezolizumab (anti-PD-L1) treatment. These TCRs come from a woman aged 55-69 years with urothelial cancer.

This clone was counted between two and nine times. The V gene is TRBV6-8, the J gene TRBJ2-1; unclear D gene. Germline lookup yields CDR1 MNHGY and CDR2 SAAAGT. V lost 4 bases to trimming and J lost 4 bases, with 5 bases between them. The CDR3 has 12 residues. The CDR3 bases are TGTGCCAGCAGTTCCGGGTACAATGAGCAGTTCTTC. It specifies CASSSGYNEQFF.

CDR3 region: CASSIVQGPQPQHF. CDR3 sequence (DNA): TGTGCCAGTAGTATAGTCCAGGGACCTCAGCCCCAGCATTTT. V usage is TRBV19 and J usage is TRBJ1-5; tentative D call: TRBD1 (5 bases). The CDR3 is 14 residues long. The V gene's germline CDR1 is LNHDA and CDR2 SQIVND (reference sequence). The ends were cut back, 1 base at V and 6 bases at J, with 10 bases in the middle.

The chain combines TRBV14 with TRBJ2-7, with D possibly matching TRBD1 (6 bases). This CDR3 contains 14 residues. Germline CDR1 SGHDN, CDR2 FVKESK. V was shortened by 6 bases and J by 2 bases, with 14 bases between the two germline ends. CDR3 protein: CASRAAGAPYEQYF. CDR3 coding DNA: TGTGCCAGCAGGGCAGCAGGGGCGCCCTACGAGCAGTACTTC.

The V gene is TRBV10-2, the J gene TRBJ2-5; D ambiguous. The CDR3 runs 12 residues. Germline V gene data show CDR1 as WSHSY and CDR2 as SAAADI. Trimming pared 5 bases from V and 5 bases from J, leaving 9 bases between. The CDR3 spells CASSPGGETQYF. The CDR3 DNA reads TGCGCCAGCAGTCCCGGTGGGGAGACCCAGTACTTC.

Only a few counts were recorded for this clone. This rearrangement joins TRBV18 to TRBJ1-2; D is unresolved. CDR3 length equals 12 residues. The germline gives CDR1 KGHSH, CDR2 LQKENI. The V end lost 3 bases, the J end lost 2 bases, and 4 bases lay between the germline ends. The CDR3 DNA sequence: TGTGCCAGCTCACCGGACAACTATGGCTACACCTTC. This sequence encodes CASSPDNYGYTF. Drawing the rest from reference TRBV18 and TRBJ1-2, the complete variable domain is NAGVMQNPRHLVRRRGQEARLRCSPMKGHSHVYWYRQLPEEGLKFMVYLQKENIIDESGMPKERFSAEFPKEGPSILRIQQVVRGDSAAYFCASSPDNYGYTFGSGTRLTVV.

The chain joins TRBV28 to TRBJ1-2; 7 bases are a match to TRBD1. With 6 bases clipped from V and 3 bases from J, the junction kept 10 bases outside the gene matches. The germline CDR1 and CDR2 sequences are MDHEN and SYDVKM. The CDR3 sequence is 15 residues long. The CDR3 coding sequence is TGTGCCAGCAGGAGACAGGGTTTGGGGGACTATGGCTACACCTTC. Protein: CASRRQGLGDYGYTF.

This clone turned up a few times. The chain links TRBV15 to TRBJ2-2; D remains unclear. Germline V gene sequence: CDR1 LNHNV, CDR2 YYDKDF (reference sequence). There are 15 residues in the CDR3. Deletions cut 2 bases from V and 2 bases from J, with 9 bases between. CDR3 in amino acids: CATSRLGSNTGELFF. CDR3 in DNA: TGTGCCACCAGCAGATTAGGAAGTAACACCGGGGAGCTGTTTTTT.

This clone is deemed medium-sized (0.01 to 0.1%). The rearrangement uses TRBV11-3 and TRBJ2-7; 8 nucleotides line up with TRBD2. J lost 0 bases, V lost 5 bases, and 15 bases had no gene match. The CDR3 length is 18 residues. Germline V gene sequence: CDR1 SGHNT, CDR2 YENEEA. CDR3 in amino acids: CASSPQSQRGPFSYEQYF. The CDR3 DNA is TGTGCCAGCAGCCCCCAATCCCAGCGGGGGCCATTCTCCTACGAGCAGTACTTC.

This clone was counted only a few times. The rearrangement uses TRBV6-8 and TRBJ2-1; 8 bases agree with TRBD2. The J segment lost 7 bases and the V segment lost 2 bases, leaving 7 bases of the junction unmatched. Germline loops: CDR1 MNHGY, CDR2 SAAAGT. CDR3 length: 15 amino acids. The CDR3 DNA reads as TGTGCCAGCAGTTACAGCGGGAGAGGGGAGAATGAGCAGTTCTTC. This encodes CASSYSGRGENEQFF.

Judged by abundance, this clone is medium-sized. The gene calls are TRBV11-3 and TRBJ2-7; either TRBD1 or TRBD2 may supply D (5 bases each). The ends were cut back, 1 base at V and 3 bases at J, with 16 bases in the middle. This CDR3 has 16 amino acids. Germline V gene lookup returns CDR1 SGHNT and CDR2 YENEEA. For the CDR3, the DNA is TGTGCCAGCAGCTTAGTCGGGGCAGGGAAAGGCTACGAGCAGTACTTC. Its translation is CASSLVGAGKGYEQYF.

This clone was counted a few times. The CDR3 DNA reads TGTGCCAGCAGCTTCATGGGCGAGCTCCTAGGCGAGCAGTACTTC. Translation gives CASSFMGELLGEQYF. The V gene is TRBV11-3, the J gene TRBJ2-7; unclear D gene. Germline V gene sequence: CDR1 SGHNT, CDR2 YENEEA. This CDR3 contains 15 residues. Trimming shortened V by 3 bases and J by 6 bases, and 18 bases separated the two germline ends.

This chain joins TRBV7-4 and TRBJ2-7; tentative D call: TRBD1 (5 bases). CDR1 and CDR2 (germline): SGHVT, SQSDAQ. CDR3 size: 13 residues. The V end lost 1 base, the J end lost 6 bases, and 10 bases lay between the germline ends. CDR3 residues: CASSLVAGREQYF. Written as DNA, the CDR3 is TGTGCCAGCAGCTTAGTGGCAGGGCGCGAGCAGTACTTC.

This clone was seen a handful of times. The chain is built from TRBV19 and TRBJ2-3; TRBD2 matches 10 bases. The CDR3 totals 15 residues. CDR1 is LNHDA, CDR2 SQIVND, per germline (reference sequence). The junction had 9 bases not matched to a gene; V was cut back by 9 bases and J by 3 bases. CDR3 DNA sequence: TGTGCCAGCGAATCGGGACTAGCGAGTACAGATACGCAGTATTTT. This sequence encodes CASESGLASTDTQYF.

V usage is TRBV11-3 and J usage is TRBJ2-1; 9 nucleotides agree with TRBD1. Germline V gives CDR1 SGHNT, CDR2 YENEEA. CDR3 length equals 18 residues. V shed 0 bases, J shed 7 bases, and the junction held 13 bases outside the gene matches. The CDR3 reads CASSLDLPGTGFSNEQFF. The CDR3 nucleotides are TGTGCCAGCAGCTTAGACCTACCAGGGACAGGGTTTAGTAATGAGCAGTTCTTC.

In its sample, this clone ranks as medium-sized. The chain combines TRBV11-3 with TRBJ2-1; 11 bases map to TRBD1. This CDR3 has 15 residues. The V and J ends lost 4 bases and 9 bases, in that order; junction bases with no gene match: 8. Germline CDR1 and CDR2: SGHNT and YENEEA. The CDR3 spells CASSSLGQGASEQFF. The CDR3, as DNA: TGTGCCAGCAGCTCACTTGGACAGGGGGCTAGTGAGCAGTTCTTC.

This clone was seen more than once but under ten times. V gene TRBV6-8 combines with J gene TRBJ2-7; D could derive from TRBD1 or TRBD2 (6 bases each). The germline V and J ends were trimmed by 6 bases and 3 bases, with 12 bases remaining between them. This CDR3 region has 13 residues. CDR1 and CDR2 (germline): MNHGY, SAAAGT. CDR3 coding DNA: TGTGCCAGCAGGACACAGGGAGGCTACGAGCAGTACTTC. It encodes CASRTQGGYEQYF.

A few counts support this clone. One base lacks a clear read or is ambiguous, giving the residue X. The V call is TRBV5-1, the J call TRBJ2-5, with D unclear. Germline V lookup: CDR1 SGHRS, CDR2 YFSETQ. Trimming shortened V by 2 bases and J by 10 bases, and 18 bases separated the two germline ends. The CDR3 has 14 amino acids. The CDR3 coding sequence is TGCGCCAGCAGCTTCGGAGAGTCGGGTGCTAYCCAGTACTTC. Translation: CASSFGESGAXQYF.